This TCR beta chain comes out of a study of T cell responses to AZD1222 COVID-19 vaccine. Only in-frame clones appear in the TCRdb table, and some are missing; sequencing was by immunoSEQ multiplex PCR. The sample includes 90,000 to 150,000 clones, 86% of them seen just once. The germline CDR1 and CDR2 sequences are MNHNY and SVGAGI (reference sequence). V lost 2 bases to trimming and J lost 6 bases, with 5 bases between them. This CDR3 has 13 residues. For this clone: The antigen is unknown.

Study-level findings and limits: Donors were largely white British and mainly female; clonal diversity was possibly underestimated. Unmutated variant regions are reportedly targeted by nearly half of spike-specific TCRs.

This receptor was obtained from an adult who received the AZD1222 COVID-19 vaccine. The starting material was peripheral blood, obtained 28 days after the second AZD1222 dose. This chain connects TRBV6-6 to TRBJ1-6; no reliable D call. CDR3 amino acids: CASSYGSNSPLHF. CDR3 sequence (DNA): TGTGCCAGCAGTTACGGGTCTAATTCACCCCTCCACTTT.